A single sample is the source of the 27 T cell receptor beta chains below, sequenced in a study of control samples from healthy donors and cancer patients. Method: immunoSEQ multiplex PCR; TCRdb's copy keeps in-frame clones and lacks some. This sample has more than 10,000 clones, with approximately 95% found just once. The sequenced sample was PBMCs. These receptors originate from a man between 70 and 80 years old with head and neck cancer.

The chain carries TRBV29-1 and TRBJ2-6; D possibly uses TRBD1 or TRBD2 (7 bases each). This CDR3 contains 15 residues. V lost 3 bases, J lost 4 bases, and 13 bases lay in between. Germline loops: CDR1 SQVTM, CDR2 ANQGSEA. The CDR3 DNA sequence: TGCAGCGTTGATGGGGAGGGGGCCGGGGCCAACGTCCTGACTTTC. It is translated as CSVDGEGAGANVLTF.

The chain recombines TRBV7-9 with TRBJ2-1, with 7 bases lining up with TRBD2. Trimming at V came to 0 bases and at J to 4 bases, leaving 0 bases not matched to a gene. This CDR3 has 14 residues. CDR1 is SEHNR, CDR2 FQNEAQ, per germline (reference sequence). The CDR3 sequence is CASSLAREYNEQFF. The CDR3 DNA is TGTGCCAGCAGCTTAGCGCGGGAGTACAATGAGCAGTTCTTC.

The J gene is TRBJ2-3, the V gene TRBV3-1 (or the pseudogene TRBV3-2), with no clear D. There are 15 residues in the CDR3. From germline, CDR1 is LGHDT and CDR2 YNNKEL (reference sequence). Trimming left V 8 bases short and J 1 base short, with 16 bases between. The CDR3 reads CASQPLYGRTDTQYF. DNA of the CDR3: TGTGCCAGCCAGCCACTTTACGGGCGCACAGATACGCAGTATTTT.

This chain connects TRBV2 to TRBJ2-3; 10 bases match TRBD1. V trimming: 7 bases; J trimming: 3 bases; junction bases outside the gene matches: 4. CDR3 size: 14 residues. Germline values: CDR1 SNHLY, CDR2 FYNNEI. This CDR3 reads CASKGDRGTDTQYF. CDR3 nucleotides: TGTGCCAGCAAGGGGGACAGGGGTACAGATACGCAGTATTTT.

A single count supports this clone. The rearrangement links TRBV5-1 to TRBJ1-1, with unresolved D. The V and J ends lost 0 bases and 2 bases respectively, with 11 bases between them. This CDR3 has 15 amino acids. Germline CDR1 is SGHRS and CDR2 is YFSETQ. This CDR3 reads CASSLAGRTNTEAFF. The CDR3 nucleotides read TGCGCCAGCAGCTTGGCGGGCAGGACCAACACTGAAGCTTTCTTT.

The V call is TRBV18, the J call TRBJ2-7; maybe TRBD1 (5 bases). The V gene's germline CDR1 is KGHSH and CDR2 LQKENI. V gave up 3 bases and J gave up 4 bases, with 10 bases separating them. This CDR3 has 13 residues. DNA of the CDR3: TGTGCCAGCTCACCTGACAGCCGGTACGAGCAGTACTTC. It yields the protein CASSPDSRYEQYF.

V is TRBV19 and J is TRBJ1-2; 10 bases are a match to TRBD1. The ends lost 7 bases at V and 8 bases at J; junction bases unmatched: 7. The CDR3 spans 13 residues. Germline V gene data show CDR1 as LNHDA and CDR2 as SQIVND (reference sequence). CDR3 nucleotide sequence: TGTGCCAGTACTGTGACAGGGGGCCGGGGCTACACCTTC. As protein: CASTVTGGRGYTF.

The V and J genes are TRBV15 and TRBJ2-3, with 8 bases that match TRBD2. Trimming removed 1 base from V and 6 bases from J; junction bases left unmatched: 3. This CDR3 contains 14 residues. The germline V gene has CDR1 LNHNV and CDR2 YYDKDF (reference sequence). In nucleotides, the CDR3 is TGTGCCACCAGCAGAGTGGGACTAGTTGATACGCAGTATTTT. Translation: CATSRVGLVDTQYF.

J is TRBJ2-1 and V is TRBV7-6, with D possibly TRBD2 on 6 matching bases. The germline CDR1 and CDR2 sequences are SGHVS and FNYEAQ. Trimming took off 5 bases at V and 9 bases at J, with 17 bases between the two ends. The length of the CDR3 is 14 residues. This chain's CDR3 is CASSLSLLAIEQFF. CDR3 coding DNA: TGTGCCAGCAGCCTTAGTCTGCTAGCGATTGAGCAGTTCTTC.

This chain links TRBV10-1 with TRBJ2-2; 9 bases fit TRBD1. The J segment lost 6 bases and the V segment lost 5 bases, leaving 4 bases of the junction unmatched. Germline CDR1 and CDR2: WNHNN and SYGVQD (reference sequence). The CDR3 is 14 amino acids. The CDR3 DNA reads as TGCGCCAGCAGTTTGGGACAGGGATCCGGGGAGCTGTTTTTT. This encodes CASSLGQGSGELFF.

The CDR3, as DNA: TGTGCCAGCAGCTTGGGAGGTAATCCAGGAAACACCATATATTTT. It codes for CASSLGGNPGNTIYF. The V and J genes are TRBV5-4 and TRBJ1-3, with D unresolved. Germline V lookup: CDR1 SGHNT, CDR2 YYREEE (reference sequence). The CDR3 totals 15 residues. With 0 bases removed from V and 4 bases from J, the gap between germline ends came to 11 bases.

The chain carries TRBV27 and TRBJ2-5; TRBD2 matches 8 bases. The V segment lost 8 bases and the J segment 4 bases; nucleotides outside the gene matches: 6. The CDR3 contains 13 residues. Germline loops: CDR1 MNHEY, CDR2 SMNVEV (reference sequence). CDR3 sequence: CASVGRGAETQYF. In nucleotides, the CDR3 is TGTGCCAGCGTGGGGCGGGGGGCAGAGACCCAGTACTTC.

The genes are TRBV9 and TRBJ2-5; no clear D gene. The CDR3 runs to 16 residues. The V end was cut by 2 bases, the J end by 0 bases, with 14 bases between. Germline V gives CDR1 SGDLS, CDR2 YYNGEE. The CDR3 nucleotides read TGTGCCAGCAGCGTCCCACCCCTTGGGCACCAAGAGACCCAGTACTTC. It encodes CASSVPPLGHQETQYF.

V is TRBV5-1 and J is TRBJ2-5, with D possibly TRBD2 on 5 matching bases. Trimming shortened V by 4 bases and J by 5 bases, and 12 bases separated the two germline ends. This CDR3 comprises 13 residues. Germline CDR1 SGHRS, CDR2 YFSETQ. CDR3 region: CASSGGPAETQYF. CDR3 DNA sequence: TGCGCCAGCAGCGGCGGGCCTGCGGAGACCCAGTACTTC.

The V and J genes are TRBV21-1 and TRBJ2-7; no DNA check was done on the table's D call, TRBD1. TRBV21-1 is tagged as a pseudogene. The CDR3 is made up of 15 amino acids. CDR3 protein: CASSDRQGSAYEQYF. Here the CDR3 DNA reads TGTGCCAGCAGCGACCGACAGGGGTCAGCGTACGAGCAGTACTTC.

V usage is TRBV5-1 and J usage is TRBJ2-3; 10 nucleotides align to TRBD2. The CDR3 has 15 amino acids. Germline V gene data show CDR1 as SGHRS and CDR2 as YFSETQ. Losses at the gene ends were 3 bases for V and 6 bases for J; bases not matched to a gene: 7. CDR3 in DNA: TGCGCCAGCAGCTCCTCTAGCGGGGGCGCGGATACGCAGTATTTT. Translating it yields CASSSSSGGADTQYF.

The CDR3 sequence: CASSQSDNAGTQYF. The CDR3 DNA is TGTGCCAGCTCACAATCGGACAATGCGGGGACCCAGTACTTC. The chain is built from TRBV18 and TRBJ2-5, with D perhaps TRBD1 or TRBD2 (5 bases each). The V and J ends lost 4 bases and 7 bases respectively, with 16 bases between them. Germline-derived CDR1 and CDR2 are KGHSH and LQKENI. The CDR3 is made up of 14 amino acids.

This chain uses TRBV19 with TRBJ2-6; the match to TRBD1 covers 10 bases. The CDR3 contains 18 residues. Germline CDR1 LNHDA, CDR2 SQIVND (reference sequence). Trimming removed 5 bases from V and 0 bases from J; junction bases left unmatched: 7. DNA of the CDR3: TGTGCCAGTAGTTCCCGGGACAGGGGAAACTCTGGGGCCAACGTCCTGACTTTC. Translated, it gives CASSSRDRGNSGANVLTF. The variable domain in full, with the rest retrieved from reference TRBV19 and TRBJ2-6, is DGGITQSPKYLFRKEGQNVTLSCEQNLNHDAMYWYRQDPGQGLRLIYYSQIVNDFQKGDIAEGYSVSREKKESFPLTVTSAQKNPTAFYLCASSSRDRGNSGANVLTFGAGSRLTVL.

This clone was seen only once. This chain uses TRBV6-5 with TRBJ2-1; tentative D call: TRBD1 (6 bases). The V gene lost 6 bases and the J gene lost 4 bases, with 7 bases spanning the gap. CDR1 and CDR2 from the germline V gene are MNHEY and SVGAGI. The CDR3 covers 12 residues. The CDR3 DNA reads TGTGCCAGCAGGGACAGTTACAATGAGCAGTTCTTC. Protein product: CASRDSYNEQFF.

As DNA, the CDR3 is TGTGCCAGCAGGGGAGGTACCTACGAGCAGTACTTC. Amino acid sequence: CASRGGTYEQYF. The rearrangement joins TRBV6-5 to TRBJ2-7; D is perhaps TRBD2 (6 bases). The V gene's germline CDR1 is MNHEY and CDR2 SVGAGI. The CDR3 is made up of 12 amino acids. V lost 6 bases, J lost 2 bases, and 8 bases lay in between.

V and J are TRBV12-3 or TRBV12-4 and TRBJ1-6; a possible D gene is TRBD1 (5 bases). Trimming took 5 bases from V and 6 from J, leaving 8 bases between them. The CDR3 has 13 amino acids. The CDR3 region is CASSPGTNSPLHF. CDR3 nucleotide sequence: TGTGCCAGCAGTCCCGGGACTAATTCACCCCTCCACTTT.

On this clone itself: Relative to the germline gene, one junction end is altered; a read error may explain this. The chain links TRBV12-3 or TRBV12-4 to TRBJ2-3; no clear D. CDR3 length equals 13 residues. DNA of the CDR3: TGTGCCGGCAGTTTGAAGGGCACAGATACGCAGTATTTT. Translation: CAGSLKGTDTQYF.

This chain uses TRBV6-4 with TRBJ1-5; tentatively, D is TRBD1 (6 bases). Trimming removed 2 bases at V and 6 bases at J, with 8 bases between. Germline CDR1 reads MRHNA; CDR2 reads SNTAGT. This CDR3 has 13 residues. CDR3 loop: CASSDEGGQPQHF. Here the CDR3 DNA reads TGTGCCAGCAGTGACGAGGGGGGTCAGCCCCAGCATTTT.

CDR3 amino acids: CASSLGGGLAGYNEQFF. In DNA, the CDR3 is TGTGCCAGCAGCCTCGGGGGCGGACTAGCGGGATACAATGAGCAGTTCTTC. The V and J genes are TRBV4-2 and TRBJ2-1; 12 bases align to TRBD2. The CDR3 totals 17 residues. Germline CDR1 LGHNA, CDR2 YNFKEQ. Trimming cost V 4 bases and J 4 bases; bases outside gene matches: 8.

The chain uses TRBV18 and TRBJ1-2; tentatively, D is TRBD1 (5 bases). This CDR3 is built from 16 residues. Germline CDR1 is KGHSH and CDR2 is LQKENI. Trimming took 1 base from V and 2 from J, leaving 14 bases between them. The CDR3: CASSPRTSRVNYGYTF. The CDR3 DNA sequence: TGTGCCAGCTCACCACGTACGAGCAGGGTGAACTATGGCTACACCTTC.

The chain employs TRBV10-2 and TRBJ1-2, with TRBD1 identical over 7 bases. The CDR3 extends over 17 amino acids. Germline V CDR1 and CDR2: WSHSY, SAAADI. The V and J ends lost 2 bases and 0 bases, in that order; junction bases with no gene match: 9. CDR3 loop: CASSEGTGTDANYGYTF. CDR3 bases: TGCGCCAGCAGTGAGGGCACGGGGACAGATGCTAACTATGGCTACACCTTC.

This chain connects TRBV21-1 to TRBJ2-3; the DNA was not compared with TRBD2, the D call given in the table. TRBV21-1 is a listed pseudogene. The CDR3 is 16 residues long. The CDR3 sequence is CASSIGGWLMTDTQYF. CDR3 in DNA: TGTGCCAGCAGCATCGGGGGGTGGCTTATGACAGATACGCAGTATTTT.